The clone carrying this T cell receptor (beta chain) has only a few counts. The data belong to a study of early T cells in non-severe SARS-CoV-2 infection. Attachment of unique molecular identifiers to individual cDNA molecules was performed. TCRdb reanalysed the 5' RACE reads using MiXCR and keeps one entry per CDR3 protein. The sample consists of about 42,000 distinct CDR3 sequences, over 6% of them appearing once. V was shortened by 2 bases and J by 3 bases, with 8 bases between the two germline ends. The CDR3 has 13 residues. Germline values: CDR1 MNHEY, CDR2 SVGEGT. Sequences were obtained from whole blood. The V gene is TRBV6-2 or TRBV6-3, the J gene TRBJ2-7; D is unresolved. This TCR was sampled from an adult who was a healthcare worker with PCR-confirmed SARS-CoV-2 infection or an uninfected control (not recorded which). As DNA, the CDR3 is TGTGCCAGCAGTTACAGCCAAAGCTACGAGCAGTACTTC. Its translation: CASSYSQSYEQYF.